This record looks at one TCR beta chain sequence and its context. Antigen specificity is unknown. Germline CDR1 and CDR2: KGHSH and LQKENI. CDR3 size: 15 residues. Trimming left V 3 bases short and J 2 bases short, with 13 bases between. This entry belongs to a study of CD8+ T cells in alopecia areata. Whole-study context: Treated patients were dosed with oral tofacitinib, taking 5 to 10 mg twice daily.

Reverse transcribed after extraction, RNA yielded cDNA as the sequencing template. Data came from immunoSEQ multiplex PCR; TCRdb stores just in-frame clones and leaves some out. The sample shows about 260,000 clones, 60% of them seen only once. Study findings and constraints: Sharing of TCR sequences between patients (possibly for HLA-related reasons) was less clear than in mice. Sequences from scalp samples also cover resident alphabeta T cells of normal skin.

Sample treatment: oral pan-JAK inhibitor, 5-10 mg twice daily. The chain carries TRBV18 and TRBJ1-2; a possible D gene is TRBD1 (6 bases). This clonotype originated in a human donor with alopecia areata. The material was CD4+ T cells sorted from blood, obtained at week 52, from a patient treated with tofacitinib. The chain's CDR3 is CASSPSTGTNYGYTF. In DNA, the CDR3 is TGTGCCAGCTCACCTTCGACAGGAACAAACTATGGCTACACCTTC.